One and the same sample provided the 3 T cell receptor beta chains below, sequenced in a study of tumor and adjacent non-tumor tissue in lung cancer. The library came from three nested PCR rounds adapted from ARM-PCR protocols. TCRdb ran MiXCR on the multiplex PCR reads and lists one entry per CDR3 protein. The table includes 130,000 or so distinct CDR3 sequences, 66% detected once. RNA was extracted from bulk tissue without any cell sorting. Specimen: lung tumor tissue. Receptor source: a man aged 25-45 years with non-small cell lung cancer.

As to this clonotype: A clone one base away is much larger, so this may be a read error. Since no conserved phenylalanine or tryptophan closes the CDR3, a read error is the likely cause. V gene TRBV20-1 combines with J gene TRBJ1-4; D is possibly TRBD1 (6 bases). CDR1 is DFQATT, CDR2 SNEGSKA, per germline (reference sequence). The length of the CDR3 is 13 residues. This CDR3 reads CGGRGRANEKLFL. In nucleotides, the CDR3 is TGCGGAGGCAGGGGACGGGCTAATGAAAAACTGTTTCTT.

Comment on this clonotype: A much larger clone is a single base away; this may be a read error. The rearrangement uses TRBV6-2 or TRBV6-3 and TRBJ2-3; D is perhaps TRBD2 (7 bases). Per germline, CDR1 MNHEY and CDR2 SVGEGT. The CDR3 has 16 residues. Trimming took 2 bases from V and 2 from J, leaving 14 bases between them. CDR3 protein: CASSYDVGGPTDTQYF. The CDR3 bases are TGTGCCAGCAGTTACGATGTGGGGGGGCCCACAGATACGCAGTATTTT.

A word on this clonotype: This may come from a read error, since a much larger clone is one base off. This sequence joins TRBV20-1 and TRBJ1-5; D is ambiguous. Germline CDR1 DFQATT, CDR2 SNEGSKA (reference sequence). The CDR3 loop spans 13 amino acids. Trimming pared 6 bases from V and 5 bases from J, leaving 14 bases between. The CDR3 DNA follows: TGCAGTGCGTCACAGTTCTTGGATCAGCCCCAGCATTTT. Its translation: CSASQFLDQPQHF.